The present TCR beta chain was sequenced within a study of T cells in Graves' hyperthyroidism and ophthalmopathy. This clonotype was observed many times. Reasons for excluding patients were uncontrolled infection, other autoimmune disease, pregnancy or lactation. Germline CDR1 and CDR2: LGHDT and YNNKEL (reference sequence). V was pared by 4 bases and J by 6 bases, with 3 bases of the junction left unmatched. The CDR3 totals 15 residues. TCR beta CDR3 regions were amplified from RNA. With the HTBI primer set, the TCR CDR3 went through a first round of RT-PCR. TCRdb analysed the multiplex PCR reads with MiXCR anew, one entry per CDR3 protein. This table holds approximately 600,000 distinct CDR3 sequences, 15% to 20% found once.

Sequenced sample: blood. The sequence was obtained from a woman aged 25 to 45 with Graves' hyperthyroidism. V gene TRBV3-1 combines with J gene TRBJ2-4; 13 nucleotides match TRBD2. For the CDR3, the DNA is TGTGCCAGCAGCCCACGGACTAGCGGGGGAAACATTCAGTACTTC. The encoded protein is CASSPRTSGGNIQYF.